Below, 25 T cell receptor beta chains from the same sample are listed, as sequenced in a study of cytomegalovirus exposure and HLA in healthy donors. Clones were sequenced by immunoSEQ multiplex PCR, and TCRdb holds only the in-frame ones, with some missing. Here the sample spans 210,000 or so clones, around 88% being singletons. What was sequenced was PBMCs. Receptors were obtained from a woman under 30 in good health and CMV-seronegative.

The V gene is TRBV4-1, the J gene TRBJ2-7, with 9 bases matching TRBD2. V lost 6 bases and J lost 4; bases outside the gene matches: 10. CDR1 is MGHRA, CDR2 YSYEKL, per germline. This CDR3 is built from 15 residues. CDR3 in DNA: TGCGCCAGCAGTGACAGACTAGCGGTTACTTACGAGCAGTACTTC. Translation gives CASSDRLAVTYEQYF.

V and J are TRBV28 and TRBJ2-2; 9 positions agree with TRBD2. Germline V gene data show CDR1 as MDHEN and CDR2 as SYDVKM. This CDR3 spans 16 amino acids. V lost 4 bases to trimming and J lost 7 bases; unmatched junction nucleotides: 10. The CDR3: CASSSTGGRGVGELFF. The CDR3 nucleotides are TGTGCCAGCAGTTCTACAGGCGGGAGGGGGGTCGGGGAGCTGTTTTTT.

The table lists this clone with a count of one. The rearrangement joins TRBV7-2 to TRBJ1-1; 8 nucleotides match TRBD1. Per germline, CDR1 SGHTA and CDR2 FQGNSA. V shed 3 bases and J 1 base; nucleotides not matched to a gene: 4. The CDR3 is made up of 15 amino acids. The CDR3 loop is CASSFAGQGNTEAFF. The CDR3 nucleotides read TGTGCCAGCAGCTTCGCAGGACAGGGGAACACTGAAGCTTTCTTT.

The chain carries TRBV9 and TRBJ2-1; TRBD2 agrees at 14 bases. This CDR3 spans 20 amino acids. V dropped 4 bases and J dropped 0; count of bases not matched to a gene: 12. The germline gives CDR1 SGDLS, CDR2 YYNGEE. The CDR3 region is CASSFGLAGGPQSSYNEQFF. The CDR3 DNA sequence: TGTGCCAGCAGCTTTGGACTAGCGGGAGGACCACAGAGCTCCTACAATGAGCAGTTCTTC.

Here the CDR3 reads CASSLNTLNTEAFF. CDR3 bases: TGTGCCAGCAGCTTGAACACATTGAACACTGAAGCTTTCTTT. This sequence joins TRBV11-1 and TRBJ1-1; D not certain. This CDR3 is 14 amino acids long. Germline V lookup: CDR1 SGHAT, CDR2 FQDESV (reference sequence). V lost 3 bases to trimming and J lost 0 bases, with 8 bases between them.

The CDR3 protein is CASSSSRRNEQFF. For the CDR3, the DNA is TGTGCCAGCAGTTCCTCCAGGAGGAATGAGCAGTTCTTC. The chain carries TRBV27 and TRBJ2-1, with a possible D match to TRBD2 (5 bases). The CDR3 extends over 13 amino acids. Trimming stripped 4 bases from V and 7 bases from J, with 11 bases between. Germline V lookup: CDR1 MNHEY, CDR2 SMNVEV (reference sequence).

The chain combines TRBV19 with TRBJ2-1; tentatively, D is TRBD1 (6 bases). The CDR3 extends over 12 amino acids. CDR1 and CDR2 (germline): LNHDA, SQIVND (reference sequence). Trimming removed 6 bases from V and 8 bases from J, with 11 bases in between. The CDR3 protein is CASRDRYHEQFF. CDR3 bases: TGTGCCAGTAGGGACAGATACCATGAGCAGTTCTTC.

This CDR3 reads CSSTPRETQYF. CDR3 bases: TGCAGTTCTACCCCCCGAGAGACCCAGTACTTC. The chain links TRBV20-1 to TRBJ2-5, with unresolved D. The CDR3 contains 11 residues. Germline assignment: CDR1 DFQATT and CDR2 SNEGSKA (reference sequence). Deletions cut 8 bases from V and 4 bases from J, with 11 bases between.

This chain uses TRBV29-1 with TRBJ2-3, with D maybe TRBD1 (6 bases). The CDR3 is 12 amino acids. The germline CDR1 and CDR2 sequences are SQVTM and ANQGSEA. V dropped 2 bases and J dropped 6 bases, with 9 bases sitting between them. The CDR3 reads CSVETGLDTQYF. CDR3 nucleotides: TGCAGCGTTGAAACAGGGCTTGATACGCAGTATTTT.

The rearrangement uses TRBV7-3 and TRBJ2-6; perhaps TRBD1 as D (6 bases). The CDR3 has 19 amino acids. Germline CDR1 is SGHTA and CDR2 is FQGTGA. Between the trimmed V and J ends, which lost 5 bases and 0 bases, there was a span of 20 bases. The CDR3 DNA reads TGTGCCAGCAGCATCGTTAGGGACAAGGGTAACTCTGGGGCCAACGTCCTGACTTTC. Encoded protein: CASSIVRDKGNSGANVLTF.

The chain's CDR3 is CSVVIRGTYEQYF. CDR3 coding DNA: TGCAGCGTTGTAATTAGGGGGACCTACGAGCAGTACTTC. V is TRBV29-1 and J is TRBJ2-7, with D maybe TRBD1 (6 bases). Looked up from germline, CDR1 is SQVTM and CDR2 is ANQGSEA. The V end was cut by 4 bases, the J end by 2 bases, with 12 bases between. The CDR3 has 13 amino acids.

V usage is TRBV7-2 and J usage is TRBJ2-5; maybe TRBD2 (6 bases). Per germline, CDR1 SGHTA and CDR2 FQGNSA. The germline V and J ends were trimmed by 5 bases and 0 bases, with 16 bases remaining between them. The CDR3 totals 16 residues. CDR3 DNA sequence: TGTGCCAGCAGCCGAAGGGACGGAGGGTACCAAGAGACCCAGTACTTC. As protein: CASSRRDGGYQETQYF.

CDR3 loop: CASSIRGLADTYEQYF. The CDR3 DNA follows: TGTGCCAGTAGTATAAGGGGACTAGCTGATACCTACGAGCAGTACTTC. The V and J genes are TRBV19 and TRBJ2-7; 9 bases line up with TRBD2. V lost 2 bases and J lost 2; bases outside the gene matches: 7. The CDR3 contains 16 residues. CDR1 LNHDA and CDR2 SQIVND come from the germline V gene (reference sequence).

The chain couples TRBV2 to TRBJ1-2; 11 bases are shared with TRBD1. CDR1 and CDR2 (germline): SNHLY, FYNNEI. The length of the CDR3 is 14 residues. With V trimmed by 4 bases and J by 2 bases, 0 bases remained unmatched. CDR3 in DNA: TGTGCCAGCAGTGGGGACAGGGGGAACTATGGCTACACCTTC. Its protein is CASSGDRGNYGYTF. Together with reference TRBV2 and TRBJ1-2, the CDR3 gives the full variable domain: EPEVTQTPSHQVTQMGQEVILRCVPISNHLYFYWYRQILGQKVEFLVSFYNNEISEKSEIFDDQFSVERPDGSNFTLKIRSTKLEDSAMYFCASSGDRGNYGYTFGSGTRLTVV.

The rearrangement links TRBV9 to TRBJ2-5, with 8 nucleotides matching TRBD2. Germline V gene data show CDR1 as SGDLS and CDR2 as YYNGEE. This CDR3 has 14 residues. The trim removed 3 bases at V and 2 bases at J, leaving 3 bases unmatched. The CDR3 region is CASSGSGIQETQYF. CDR3 nucleotides: TGTGCCAGCAGCGGTAGCGGGATTCAAGAGACCCAGTACTTC.

The chain uses TRBV10-3 and TRBJ2-2; D is undetermined. The V gene's germline CDR1 is ENHRY and CDR2 SYGVKD. There are 15 residues in the CDR3. V lost 5 bases to trimming and J lost 3 bases, with 13 bases between them. The CDR3: CAISIHPPDTGELFF. CDR3 nucleotide sequence: TGTGCCATCAGTATCCACCCCCCAGACACCGGGGAGCTGTTTTTT.

This clone was seen more than once but under ten times. The chain links TRBV6-1 to TRBJ1-1; D unresolved. V was shortened by 7 bases and J by 1 base, with 10 bases between the two germline ends. This CDR3 has 13 residues. From germline, CDR1 is MNHNS and CDR2 SASEGT. The CDR3 DNA is TGTGCCAGCACCCGAACAGAGAACACTGAAGCTTTCTTT. This codes for CASTRTENTEAFF.

The gene calls are TRBV7-3 and TRBJ2-1; 9 bases align to TRBD2. This CDR3 contains 16 residues. V lost 6 bases, J lost 5 bases, and 11 bases stayed unmatched. Germline assignment: CDR1 SGHTA and CDR2 FQGTGA. CDR3 loop: CASSPSGRSRNNEQFF. In DNA form, the CDR3 reads TGTGCCAGCAGTCCAAGCGGGAGGAGCCGGAACAATGAGCAGTTCTTC.

The J gene is TRBJ2-2, the V gene TRBV5-5, with 10 bases lining up with TRBD2. The CDR3 is made up of 16 amino acids. J gave up 0 bases and V 2 bases, and 1 base lay outside the gene matches. CDR1 SGHKS and CDR2 YYEKEE come from the germline V gene (reference sequence). CDR3 bases: TGTGCCAGCAGCTTAACTAGCGGGGCGAACACCGGGGAGCTGTTTTTT. Amino acids: CASSLTSGANTGELFF. Full variable domain (outside the CDR3, taken from reference TRBV5-5 and TRBJ2-2): DAGVTQSPTHLIKTRGQQVTLRCSPISGHKSVSWYQQVLGQGPQFIFQYYEKEERGRGNFPDRFSARQFPNYSSELNVNALLLGDSALYLCASSLTSGANTGELFFGEGSRLTVL.

This clone was found a few times. This chain uses TRBV6-5 with TRBJ1-1; possibly TRBD1 for D (5 bases). The CDR3 runs to 14 residues. The germline V and J ends were trimmed by 9 bases and 0 bases, with 14 bases remaining between them. From germline, CDR1 is MNHEY and CDR2 SVGAGI. This CDR3 is CASKRTGLNTEAFF. CDR3 in DNA: TGTGCCAGTAAGCGCACAGGTTTGAACACTGAAGCTTTCTTT.

This clone has just one count. This rearrangement joins TRBV7-9 to TRBJ1-1; 7 bases align to TRBD1. The CDR3 is made up of 15 amino acids. CDR1 is SEHNR and CDR2 is FQNEAQ in the germline V gene (reference sequence). The V segment lost 5 bases and the J segment 0 bases; nucleotides outside the gene matches: 6. CDR3 region: CASSPGTDLNTEAFF. In DNA form, the CDR3 reads TGTGCCAGCAGCCCAGGGACAGACCTGAACACTGAAGCTTTCTTT.

The chain uses TRBV18 and TRBJ2-1, with 9 nucleotides matching TRBD1. In germline, CDR1 is KGHSH, CDR2 LQKENI. The CDR3 has 16 residues. The V segment lost 5 bases and the J segment 4 bases; nucleotides outside the gene matches: 9. CDR3 region: CASSALGTGLYNEQFF. CDR3 bases: TGTGCCAGCTCAGCGTTGGGGACAGGGTTATACAATGAGCAGTTCTTC. Using reference TRBV18 and TRBJ2-1 for the parts outside the CDR3, the full variable domain is NAGVMQNPRHLVRRRGQEARLRCSPMKGHSHVYWYRQLPEEGLKFMVYLQKENIIDESGMPKERFSAEFPKEGPSILRIQQVVRGDSAAYFCASSALGTGLYNEQFFGPGTRLTVL.

V usage is TRBV27 and J usage is TRBJ1-2; D possibly corresponds to TRBD1 (6 bases). CDR1 and CDR2 (germline): MNHEY, SMNVEV (reference sequence). V lost 2 bases and J lost 8, with 12 bases in between. The CDR3 is 13 amino acids. CDR3 sequence (DNA): TGTGCCAGCAGTTTAGGTTTACAGGGAGGCTACACCTTC. Its translation is CASSLGLQGGYTF.

On this clone: Other DNA sequences in the same sample also yield this CDR3. The gene calls are TRBV28 and TRBJ2-7; D remains ambiguous. V was shortened by 4 bases and J by 2 bases, with 3 bases between the two germline ends. The CDR3 consists of 11 residues. Per germline, CDR1 MDHEN and CDR2 SYDVKM. CDR3 loop: CASSSTYEQYF. The CDR3 coding sequence is TGTGCCAGCAGTTCTACCTACGAGCAGTACTTC.

This chain connects TRBV5-4 to TRBJ1-5, with D possibly TRBD1 on 6 matching bases. From germline, CDR1 is SGHNT and CDR2 YYREEE (reference sequence). Trimming removed 1 base from V and 3 bases from J, with 11 bases in between. The CDR3 loop spans 15 amino acids. The CDR3 nucleotides read TGTGCCAGCAGCTTGTCAGGGGCCCCCAATCAGCCCCAGCATTTT. Translation: CASSLSGAPNQPQHF.